The table lists the clone carrying this T cell receptor beta chain with a count of one. TCRdb processed the RT-PCR reads anew with MiXCR; each CDR3 protein has one entry. The sample carries tens of thousands of distinct CDR3 sequences, around 35% recorded once. The data were obtained in a study of patients and donors after allogeneic stem cell transplantation. Specimen: blood, either unsorted or a sorted T cell fraction (not recorded which). This clonotype was obtained from a human donor who was either an allogeneic HSCT recipient or a stem cell or donor lymphocyte infusion donor (not recorded which). It is not recorded whose cells these are; they may come from a transplant donor.

In nucleotides, the CDR3 is TGCGCCAGCAGCTTGGGAGACGATACGCAGTATTTT. Encoded protein: CASSLGDDTQYF. The chain joins TRBV5-1 to TRBJ2-3; D not certain. Between the trimmed V and J ends, which lost 0 bases and 6 bases, there was a span of 5 bases. CDR3 length: 12 amino acids. The germline V gene encodes CDR1 SGHRS and CDR2 YFSETQ.